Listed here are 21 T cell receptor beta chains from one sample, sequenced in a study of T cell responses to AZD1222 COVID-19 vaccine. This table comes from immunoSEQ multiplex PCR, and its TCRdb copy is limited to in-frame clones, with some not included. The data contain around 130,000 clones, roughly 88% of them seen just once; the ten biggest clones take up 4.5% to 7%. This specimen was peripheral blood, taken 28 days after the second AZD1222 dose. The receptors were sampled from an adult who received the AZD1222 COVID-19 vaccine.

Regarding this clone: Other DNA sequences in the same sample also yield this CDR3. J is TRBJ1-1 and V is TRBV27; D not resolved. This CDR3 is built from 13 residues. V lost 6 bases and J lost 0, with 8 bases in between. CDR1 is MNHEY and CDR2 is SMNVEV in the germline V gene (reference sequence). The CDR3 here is CASSLNLNTEAFF. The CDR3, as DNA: TGTGCCAGCAGCCTCAACTTGAACACTGAAGCTTTCTTT.

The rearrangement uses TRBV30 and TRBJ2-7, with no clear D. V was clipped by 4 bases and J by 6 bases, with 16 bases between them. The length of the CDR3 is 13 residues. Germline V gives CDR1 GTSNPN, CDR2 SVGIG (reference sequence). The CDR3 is CAWTTPTTLEQYF. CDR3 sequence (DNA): TGTGCCTGGACTACTCCCACTACGCTCGAGCAGTACTTC. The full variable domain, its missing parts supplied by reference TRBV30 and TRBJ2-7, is SQTIHQWPATLVQPVGSPLSLECTVEGTSNPNLYWYRQAAGRGLQLLFYSVGIGQISSEVPQNLSASRPQDRQFILSSKKLLLSDSGFYLCAWTTPTTLEQYFGPGTRLTVT.

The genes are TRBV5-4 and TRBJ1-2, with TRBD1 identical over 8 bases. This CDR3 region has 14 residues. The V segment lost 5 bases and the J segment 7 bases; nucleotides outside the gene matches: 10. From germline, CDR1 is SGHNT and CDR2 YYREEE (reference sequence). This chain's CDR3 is CASRGEADRVGYTF. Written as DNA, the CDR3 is TGTGCCAGCAGGGGCGAGGCGGACAGGGTTGGCTACACCTTC.

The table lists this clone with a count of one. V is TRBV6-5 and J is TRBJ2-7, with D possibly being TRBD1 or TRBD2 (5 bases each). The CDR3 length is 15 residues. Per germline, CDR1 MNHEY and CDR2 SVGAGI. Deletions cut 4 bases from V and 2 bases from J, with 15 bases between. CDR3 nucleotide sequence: TGTGCCAGCAGTTGGGACCATATGAGTCCCTACGAGCAGTACTTC. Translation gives CASSWDHMSPYEQYF.

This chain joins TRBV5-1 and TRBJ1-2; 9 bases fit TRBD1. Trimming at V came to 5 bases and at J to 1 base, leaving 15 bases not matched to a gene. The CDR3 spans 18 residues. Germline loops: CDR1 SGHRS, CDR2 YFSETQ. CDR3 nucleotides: TGCGCCAGCAGGCTTGGGTTGGACAGGGGTAATTATAACTATGGCTACACCTTC. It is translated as CASRLGLDRGNYNYGYTF.

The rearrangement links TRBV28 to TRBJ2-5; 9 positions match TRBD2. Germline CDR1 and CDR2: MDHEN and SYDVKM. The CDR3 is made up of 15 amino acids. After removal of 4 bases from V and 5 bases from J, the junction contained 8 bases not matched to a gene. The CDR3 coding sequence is TGTGCCAGCAGTTCTGCTGGGGCGGGAGGGGAGACCCAGTACTTC. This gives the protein CASSSAGAGGETQYF.

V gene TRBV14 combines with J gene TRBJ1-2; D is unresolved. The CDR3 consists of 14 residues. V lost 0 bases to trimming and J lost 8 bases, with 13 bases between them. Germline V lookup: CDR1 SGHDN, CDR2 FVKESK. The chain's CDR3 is CASSQDGQLYGYTF. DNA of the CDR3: TGTGCCAGCAGCCAAGATGGGCAGCTTTACGGCTACACCTTC.

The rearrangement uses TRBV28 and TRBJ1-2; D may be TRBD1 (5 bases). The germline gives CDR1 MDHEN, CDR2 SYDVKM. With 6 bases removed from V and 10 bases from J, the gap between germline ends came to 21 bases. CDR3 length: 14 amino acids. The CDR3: CASSLAVQGLAYTF. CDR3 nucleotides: TGTGCCAGCAGCCTGGCGGTTCAGGGCTTGGCCTACACCTTC.

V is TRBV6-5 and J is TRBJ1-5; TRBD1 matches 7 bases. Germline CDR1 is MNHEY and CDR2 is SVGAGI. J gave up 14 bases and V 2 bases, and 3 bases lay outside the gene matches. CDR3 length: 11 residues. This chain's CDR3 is CASSYAGTEHF. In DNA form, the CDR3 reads TGTGCCAGCAGTTACGCAGGGACAGAGCATTTT.

In nucleotides, the CDR3 is TGCGCCAGCAGTAAATTAGGACCGTGCCATGGCTACACCTTC. Its protein is CASSKLGPCHGYTF. The chain joins TRBV23-1 to TRBJ1-2; D gene unclear. TRBV23-1 is assigned to the ORF class and has an uncertain function. The CDR3 loop spans 14 amino acids. The ends were cut back, 5 bases at V and 6 bases at J, with 16 bases in the middle.

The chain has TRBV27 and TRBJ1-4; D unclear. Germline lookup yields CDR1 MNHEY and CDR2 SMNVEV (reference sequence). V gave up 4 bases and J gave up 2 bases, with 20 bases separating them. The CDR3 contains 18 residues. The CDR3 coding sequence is TGTGCCAGCAGTTCCGGTACCCCGTCGGGGTCGACTAATGAAAAACTGTTTTTT. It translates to CASSSGTPSGSTNEKLFF.

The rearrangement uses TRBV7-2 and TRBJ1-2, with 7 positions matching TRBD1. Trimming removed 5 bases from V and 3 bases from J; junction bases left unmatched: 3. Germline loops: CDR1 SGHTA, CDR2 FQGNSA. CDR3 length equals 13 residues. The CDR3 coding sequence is TGTGCCAGCAGCCGGGACAGCGACTATGGCTACACCTTC. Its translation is CASSRDSDYGYTF.

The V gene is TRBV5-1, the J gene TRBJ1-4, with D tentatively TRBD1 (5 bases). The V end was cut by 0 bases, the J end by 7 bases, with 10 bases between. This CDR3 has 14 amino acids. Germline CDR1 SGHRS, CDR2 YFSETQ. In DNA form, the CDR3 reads TGCGCCAGCAGCTTGGGCCAGGGAGGTGAAAAACTGTTTTTT. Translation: CASSLGQGGEKLFF.

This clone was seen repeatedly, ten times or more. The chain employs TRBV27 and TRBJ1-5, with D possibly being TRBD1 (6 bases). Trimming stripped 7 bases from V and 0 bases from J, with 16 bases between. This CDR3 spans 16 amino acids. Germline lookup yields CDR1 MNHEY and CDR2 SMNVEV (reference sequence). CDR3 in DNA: TGTGCCAGCACCTCCGGGACACCCGATAGCAATCAGCCCCAGCATTTT. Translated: CASTSGTPDSNQPQHF.

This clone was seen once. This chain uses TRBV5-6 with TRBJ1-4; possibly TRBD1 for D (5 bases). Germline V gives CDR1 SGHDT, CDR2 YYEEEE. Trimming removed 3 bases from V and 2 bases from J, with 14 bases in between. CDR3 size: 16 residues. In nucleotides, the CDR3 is TGTGCCAGCAGCTGGGGACCGGTGCTTACTAATGAAAAACTGTTTTTT. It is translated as CASSWGPVLTNEKLFF.

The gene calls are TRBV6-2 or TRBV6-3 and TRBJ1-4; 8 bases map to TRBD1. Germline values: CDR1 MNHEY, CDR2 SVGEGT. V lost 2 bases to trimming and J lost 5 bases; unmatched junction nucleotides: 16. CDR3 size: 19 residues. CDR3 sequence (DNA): TGTGCCAGCAGTTACCATTACCCAGACGGACAGGGAGGGAATGAAAAACTGTTTTTT. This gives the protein CASSYHYPDGQGGNEKLFF.

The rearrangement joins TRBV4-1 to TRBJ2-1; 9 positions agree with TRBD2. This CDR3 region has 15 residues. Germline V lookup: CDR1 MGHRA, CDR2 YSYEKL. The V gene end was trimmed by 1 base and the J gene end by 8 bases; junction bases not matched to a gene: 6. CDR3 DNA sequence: TGCGCCAGCAGCCAAGGTTGGGGACTAGCCGATGAGCAGTTCTTC. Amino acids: CASSQGWGLADEQFF.

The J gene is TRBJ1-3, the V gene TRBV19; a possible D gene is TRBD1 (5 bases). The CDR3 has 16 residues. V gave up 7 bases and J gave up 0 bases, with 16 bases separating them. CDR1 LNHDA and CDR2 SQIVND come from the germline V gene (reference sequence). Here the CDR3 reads CASTREWVSSGNTIYF. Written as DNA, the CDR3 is TGTGCCAGTACCAGGGAATGGGTCAGCTCTGGAAACACCATATATTTT.

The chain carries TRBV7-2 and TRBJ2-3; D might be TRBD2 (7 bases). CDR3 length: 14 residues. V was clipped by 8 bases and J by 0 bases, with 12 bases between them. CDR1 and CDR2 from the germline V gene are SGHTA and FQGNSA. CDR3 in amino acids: CASAWGGSTDTQYF. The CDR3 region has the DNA TGTGCCAGCGCCTGGGGGGGCAGCACAGATACGCAGTATTTT.

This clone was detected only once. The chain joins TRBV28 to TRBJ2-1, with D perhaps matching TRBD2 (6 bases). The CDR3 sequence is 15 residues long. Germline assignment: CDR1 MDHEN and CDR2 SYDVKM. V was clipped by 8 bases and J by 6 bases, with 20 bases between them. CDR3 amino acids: CASHRISEGGNEQFF. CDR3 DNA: TGTGCCAGCCATCGAATCTCCGAGGGAGGCAATGAGCAGTTCTTC.

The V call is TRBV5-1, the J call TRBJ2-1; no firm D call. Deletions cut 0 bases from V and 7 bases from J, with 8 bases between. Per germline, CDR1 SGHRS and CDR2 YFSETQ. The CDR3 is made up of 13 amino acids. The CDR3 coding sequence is TGCGCCAGCAGCTTGGCCTTGCCTAATGAGCAGTTCTTC. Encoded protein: CASSLALPNEQFF.